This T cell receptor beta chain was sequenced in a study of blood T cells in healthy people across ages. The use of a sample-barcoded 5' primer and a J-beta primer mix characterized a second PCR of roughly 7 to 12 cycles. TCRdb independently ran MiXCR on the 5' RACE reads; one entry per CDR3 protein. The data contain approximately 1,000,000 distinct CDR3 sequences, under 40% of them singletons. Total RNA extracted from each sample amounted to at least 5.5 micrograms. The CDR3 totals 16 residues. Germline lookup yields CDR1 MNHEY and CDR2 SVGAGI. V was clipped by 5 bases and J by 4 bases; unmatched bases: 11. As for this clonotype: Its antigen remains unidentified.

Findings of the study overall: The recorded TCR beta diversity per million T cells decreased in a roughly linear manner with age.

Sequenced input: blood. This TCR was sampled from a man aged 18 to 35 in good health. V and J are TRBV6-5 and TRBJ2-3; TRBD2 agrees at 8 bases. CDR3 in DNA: TGTGCCAGCAGTCCCAATGCGGGGGGAGGTGCAGATACGCAGTATTTT. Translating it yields CASSPNAGGGADTQYF.